The 32 T cell receptor beta chains in this list originate from one sample, sequenced in a study of blood T cell repertoires in COVID-19. The protocol was immunoSEQ multiplex PCR, while the TCRdb copy is restricted to in-frame clones and leaves out a portion. The sample includes roughly 250,000 clones, more than 65% of them seen just once. Sequences were obtained from peripheral blood. Receptors were obtained from a middle-aged woman with active or convalescent COVID-19.

The chain combines TRBV25-1 with TRBJ2-5; tentatively, D is TRBD1 (6 bases). The ends were cut back, 3 bases at V and 5 bases at J, with 13 bases in the middle. This CDR3 has 14 amino acids. Germline V gene data show CDR1 as MGHDK and CDR2 as SYGVNS. The CDR3 region has the DNA TGTGCCAGCAGTGATAGGACAGCCGGGGAGACCCAGTACTTC. Translated: CASSDRTAGETQYF.

The chain carries TRBV27 and TRBJ1-2; D not certain. Trimming removed 8 bases from V and 4 bases from J, with 11 bases in between. Germline CDR1 MNHEY, CDR2 SMNVEV (reference sequence). The CDR3 extends over 12 amino acids. In nucleotides, the CDR3 is TGTGCCAGCGGCGAGAGACTCTATGGCTACACCTTC. Its translation: CASGERLYGYTF.

This chain connects TRBV19 to TRBJ2-2; D unclear. The V gene's germline CDR1 is LNHDA and CDR2 SQIVND (reference sequence). V was pared by 5 bases and J by 0 bases, with 4 bases between. CDR3 size: 13 residues. The CDR3 nucleotides read TGTGCCAGTAGTCCAGCGAACACCGGGGAGCTGTTTTTT. Its translation is CASSPANTGELFF.

The chain is built from TRBV28 and TRBJ1-5; D possibly corresponds to TRBD1 (5 bases). Germline V gives CDR1 MDHEN, CDR2 SYDVKM. The CDR3 spans 13 residues. The CDR3 nucleotides are TGTGCGACGCAGGGAGGGATTTATCAGCCCCAGCATTTT. It specifies CATQGGIYQPQHF.

Of note for this clone: The junction differs from germline at one of its ends, possibly a read error. The chain has TRBV7-7 and TRBJ2-5, with D tentatively TRBD1 (5 bases). The CDR3 is made up of 15 amino acids. CDR1 SSHAT and CDR2 FNYEAQ come from the germline V gene (reference sequence). Written as DNA, the CDR3 is TGTGCTAGCAGCCGTACGACAGTCTACCAAGAGACCCAGTACTTC. This gives the protein CASSRTTVYQETQYF.

The rearrangement links TRBV6-4 to TRBJ2-1; 14 bases align to TRBD2. CDR1 and CDR2 from the germline V gene are MRHNA and SNTAGT. V trimming: 6 bases; J trimming: 8 bases; junction bases outside the gene matches: 6. The CDR3 has 15 residues. CDR3 sequence: CASSKTSGGAYEQFF. The CDR3 DNA sequence: TGTGCCAGCAGCAAGACTAGCGGGGGGGCCTATGAGCAGTTCTTC.

V gene TRBV9 combines with J gene TRBJ2-1; 8 bases fit TRBD1. This CDR3 is 15 amino acids long. The V gene end was trimmed by 1 base and the J gene end by 4 bases; junction bases not matched to a gene: 4. Germline lookup yields CDR1 SGDLS and CDR2 YYNGEE. The CDR3 sequence: CASSVTQGVYNEQFF. DNA for the CDR3: TGTGCCAGCAGCGTAACACAGGGGGTATACAATGAGCAGTTCTTC.

This clone was counted a single time. The chain employs TRBV30 and TRBJ1-2, with a possible D match to TRBD1 (6 bases). V lost 4 bases and J 5 bases, leaving 11 bases between the germline ends. CDR1 and CDR2 (germline): GTSNPN, SVGIG (reference sequence). The CDR3 runs to 12 residues. CDR3 sequence (DNA): TGTGCCTGGACCGTAGGGGGATATGGCTACACCTTC. It is translated as CAWTVGGYGYTF.

The chain links TRBV18 to TRBJ1-1; TRBD1 matches 8 bases. The junction had 7 bases not matched to a gene; V was cut back by 2 bases and J by 2 bases. The CDR3 covers 16 residues. The germline CDR1 and CDR2 sequences are KGHSH and LQKENI. In nucleotides, the CDR3 is TGTGCCAGCTCACCAGGATTTGCAGGGGGCAACACTGAAGCTTTCTTT. It is translated as CASSPGFAGGNTEAFF.

This clone has a handful of counts. This rearrangement joins TRBV28 to TRBJ2-7, with D possibly being TRBD1 (5 bases). V was cut by 6 bases and J by 3 bases, with 21 bases left in between. Germline V gives CDR1 MDHEN, CDR2 SYDVKM. The CDR3 consists of 16 residues. The CDR3 spells CASSLGATARGYEQYV. CDR3 DNA sequence: TGTGCCAGCAGCCTTGGGGCCACAGCAAGAGGCTACGAGCAGTACGTC.

This clone appeared a single time. V gene TRBV4-1 combines with J gene TRBJ2-7; no firm D call. There are 13 residues in the CDR3. V was clipped by 0 bases and J by 2 bases, with 5 bases between them. The V gene's germline CDR1 is MGHRA and CDR2 YSYEKL. In nucleotides, the CDR3 is TGCGCCAGCAGCCAAGAGTATCCCTACGAGCAGTACTTC. Translation gives CASSQEYPYEQYF.

The chain recombines TRBV5-1 with TRBJ2-5, with D maybe TRBD1 (5 bases). CDR1 and CDR2 (germline): SGHRS, YFSETQ. The CDR3 contains 14 residues. Trimming shortened V by 4 bases and J by 4 bases, and 14 bases separated the two germline ends. The CDR3 DNA is TGCGCCAGCAGCAACCCCAGGGTGTTAGAGACCCAGTACTTC. Translated, it gives CASSNPRVLETQYF.

The chain recombines TRBV9 with TRBJ1-5; TRBD1 matches at 8 bases. This CDR3 contains 15 residues. With 4 bases clipped from V and 6 bases from J, the junction kept 9 bases outside the gene matches. Germline V gene data show CDR1 as SGDLS and CDR2 as YYNGEE. This CDR3 is CASSPEDRAGQPQHF. The CDR3 DNA follows: TGTGCCAGCAGCCCAGAGGACAGGGCCGGTCAGCCCCAGCATTTT.

The genes are TRBV19 and TRBJ1-3; 9 bases fit TRBD1. Germline CDR1 is LNHDA and CDR2 is SQIVND (reference sequence). The CDR3 totals 18 residues. Trimming removed 6 bases from V and 0 bases from J; junction bases left unmatched: 12. As DNA, the CDR3 is TGTGCCAGTAGGAAACCGGGACAGGGCCCAAGCTCTGGAAACACCATATATTTT. Its translation is CASRKPGQGPSSGNTIYF.

This clone was seen ten or more times. Within the sample, other DNA sequences also encode this same CDR3. The V and J genes are TRBV5-1 and TRBJ2-1; 12 positions match TRBD2. Germline lookup yields CDR1 SGHRS and CDR2 YFSETQ. Unmatched junction bases numbered 4, after V lost 8 bases and J lost 4 bases. The CDR3 has 14 residues. The CDR3 protein is CASTTSGGYNEQFF. The CDR3 coding sequence is TGCGCCAGTACGACTAGCGGGGGTTACAATGAGCAGTTCTTC.

The DNA for the CDR3 is TGTGCCAGCAGTGAGAGAGCAGGGGGCCGCTCTGGAAACACCATATATTTT. Its protein is CASSERAGGRSGNTIYF. This chain connects TRBV2 to TRBJ1-3; 8 nucleotides align to TRBD1. J gave up 0 bases and V 3 bases, and 7 bases lay outside the gene matches. The V gene's germline CDR1 is SNHLY and CDR2 FYNNEI. The CDR3 runs 17 residues.

The chain carries TRBV9 and TRBJ2-1; 11 bases agree with TRBD1. CDR3 length: 16 amino acids. V shed 6 bases, J shed 0 bases, and the junction held 5 bases outside the gene matches. Germline CDR1 and CDR2: SGDLS and YYNGEE. For the CDR3, the DNA is TGTGCCAGCATAGGTGGGACAGGGGGCTCCTACAATGAGCAGTTCTTC. Its protein is CASIGGTGGSYNEQFF.

This chain links TRBV7-2 with TRBJ2-1, with D uncertain. The CDR3 is 13 residues long. Trimming stripped 3 bases from V and 8 bases from J, with 11 bases between. Germline V gene data show CDR1 as SGHTA and CDR2 as FQGNSA. CDR3 sequence reads: CASSFGPWDEQFF. In nucleotides, the CDR3 is TGTGCCAGCAGCTTTGGGCCCTGGGATGAGCAGTTCTTC.

This clone was counted between two and nine times. The J gene is TRBJ1-1, the V gene TRBV28; weak D call: TRBD1 (6 bases). Germline CDR1 and CDR2: MDHEN and SYDVKM. This CDR3 comprises 14 residues. V gave up 3 bases and J gave up 4 bases, with 12 bases separating them. CDR3: CASSFQGPSTEAFF. CDR3 coding DNA: TGTGCCAGCAGTTTTCAGGGGCCGAGCACTGAAGCTTTCTTT.

This clone has a single count. The chain is built from TRBV7-3 and TRBJ2-2; 8 bases agree with TRBD2. The CDR3 loop spans 14 amino acids. Germline CDR1 and CDR2: SGHTA and FQGTGA. Trimming removed 7 bases from V and 4 bases from J; junction bases left unmatched: 5. In nucleotides, the CDR3 is TGTGCCAGCAACGGGGGGGGCCCCACCGGGGAGCTGTTTTTT. Amino acids: CASNGGGPTGELFF.

V gene TRBV29-1 combines with J gene TRBJ2-1; 7 bases are a match to TRBD1. Trimming took 7 bases from V and 7 from J; bases not matched to a gene: 13. The CDR3 spans 14 residues. Germline assignment: CDR1 SQVTM and CDR2 ANQGSEA. The CDR3 loop reads CSAEDRSDFNEQFF. CDR3 nucleotide sequence: TGCAGCGCTGAGGACAGGTCGGATTTTAATGAGCAGTTCTTC.

The chain couples TRBV27 to TRBJ1-2; tentative D call: TRBD1 (6 bases). The V and J ends lost 4 bases and 5 bases respectively, with 14 bases between them. Germline assignment: CDR1 MNHEY and CDR2 SMNVEV (reference sequence). The CDR3 runs to 14 residues. CDR3: CASSSGAGVYGYTF. The CDR3 DNA reads TGTGCCAGCAGTTCAGGGGCAGGCGTGTATGGCTACACCTTC.

This chain connects TRBV7-9 to TRBJ1-2; D is perhaps TRBD1 (5 bases). This CDR3 has 12 residues. Trimming cost V 4 bases and J 6 bases, with 9 bases left between them. Germline V CDR1 and CDR2: SEHNR, FQNEAQ (reference sequence). The CDR3 is CASSSRGDGYTF. The CDR3 DNA reads TGTGCCAGCAGCTCCCGGGGGGATGGCTACACCTTC.

The chain is built from TRBV9 and TRBJ1-4; weak D call: TRBD1 (6 bases). This CDR3 has 15 residues. V was shortened by 3 bases and J by 3 bases, with 12 bases between the two germline ends. CDR1 is SGDLS and CDR2 is YYNGEE in the germline V gene. In DNA, the CDR3 is TGTGCCAGCAGCGCTACAGGGAACTCTAATGAAAAACTGTTTTTT. It is translated as CASSATGNSNEKLFF. The complete variable domain, with remaining parts taken from reference TRBV9 and TRBJ1-4, reads DSGVTQTPKHLITATGQRVTLRCSPRSGDLSVYWYQQSLDQGLQFLIQYYNGEERAKGNILERFSAQQFPDLHSELNLSSLELGDSALYFCASSATGNSNEKLFFGSGTQLSVL.

The CDR3 bases are TGTGCCAGCAGTGAAGGCTGGGACAGGGTAGGGCAGTCCTACGAGCAGTACGTC. Translated, it gives CASSEGWDRVGQSYEQYV. The V and J genes are TRBV2 and TRBJ2-7, with 9 bases aligning to TRBD1. Germline V CDR1 and CDR2: SNHLY, FYNNEI. J lost 1 base, V lost 1 base, and 11 bases had no gene match. This CDR3 has 18 residues.

The gene calls are TRBV9 and TRBJ1-6, with 8 bases lining up with TRBD1. The CDR3 is 15 residues long. The V and J ends lost 4 bases and 9 bases, in that order; junction bases with no gene match: 9. Germline CDR1 SGDLS, CDR2 YYNGEE. As DNA, the CDR3 is TGTGCCAGCAGCCTCCTCGGACAGGGTGGTTCACCCCTCCACTTT. This translates into CASSLLGQGGSPLHF. Combining the CDR3 with reference TRBV9 and TRBJ1-6 gives the whole variable domain DSGVTQTPKHLITATGQRVTLRCSPRSGDLSVYWYQQSLDQGLQFLIQYYNGEERAKGNILERFSAQQFPDLHSELNLSSLELGDSALYFCASSLLGQGGSPLHFGNGTRLTVT.

The rearrangement uses TRBV2 and TRBJ1-2; TRBD1 aligns across 7 bases. CDR3 length: 23 residues. Germline V lookup: CDR1 SNHLY, CDR2 FYNNEI. The J segment lost 0 bases and the V segment lost 3 bases, leaving 28 bases of the junction unmatched. The CDR3 loop is CASSDDRVSGKPFRVIANYGYTF. DNA for the CDR3: TGTGCCAGCAGTGACGACAGGGTCTCCGGGAAGCCCTTTCGCGTAATAGCTAACTATGGCTACACCTTC.

For the CDR3, the DNA is TGTGCCAGCTCACCGGGACAGGGGATAGCTTTCTTT. The encoded protein is CASSPGQGIAFF. The chain employs TRBV18 and TRBJ1-1; 10 bases fit TRBD1. This CDR3 has 12 residues. CDR1 is KGHSH and CDR2 is LQKENI in the germline V gene. Trimming removed 3 bases from V and 10 bases from J; junction bases left unmatched: 2.

The chain combines TRBV11-3 with TRBJ1-1; the D is unclear. CDR3 length: 15 amino acids. From germline, CDR1 is SGHNT and CDR2 YENEEA. With 5 bases removed from V and 1 base from J, the gap between germline ends came to 14 bases. As DNA, the CDR3 is TGTGCCAGCAGCCCGAGGACGAGCGGGAACACTGAAGCTTTCTTT. Translation: CASSPRTSGNTEAFF.

This clone has a single count. The V gene is TRBV29-1, the J gene TRBJ1-5, with 7 bases identical to TRBD1. CDR3 size: 13 residues. Germline V gives CDR1 SQVTM, CDR2 ANQGSEA. The V gene end was trimmed by 4 bases and the J gene end by 7 bases; junction bases not matched to a gene: 7. CDR3 in amino acids: CSVVTQGGQPQHF. The CDR3 coding sequence is TGCAGCGTTGTCACCCAAGGGGGCCAGCCCCAGCATTTT.

The J gene is TRBJ1-2, the V gene TRBV9, with D tentatively TRBD1 (6 bases). The CDR3 loop spans 15 amino acids. Trimming took off 4 bases at V and 7 bases at J, with 20 bases between the two ends. Germline CDR1 reads SGDLS; CDR2 reads YYNGEE. This chain's CDR3 is CASSPRGGALAGYTF. The CDR3 DNA follows: TGTGCCAGCAGCCCTCGCGGGGGCGCCTTGGCTGGCTACACCTTC.

The rearrangement links TRBV3-1 (or the pseudogene TRBV3-2) to TRBJ1-5, with D possibly matching TRBD1 (6 bases). CDR3 length equals 14 residues. V was pared by 4 bases and J by 3 bases, with 10 bases between. From germline, CDR1 is LGHDT and CDR2 YNNKEL (reference sequence). The CDR3 sequence: CASSRTGFNQPQHF. The CDR3 region has the DNA TGTGCCAGCAGCCGCACAGGGTTCAATCAGCCCCAGCATTTT.